This record concerns one T cell receptor beta chain sequence. Its antigen is not known. Assay used: immunoSEQ multiplex PCR; TCRdb lists only in-frame clones, some missing. Among 250,000 to 300,000 clones listed, around 93% were seen once. The germline V gene encodes CDR1 SSHAT and CDR2 FNYEAQ (reference sequence). The CDR3 covers 14 residues. V dropped 1 base and J dropped 7 bases, with 10 bases sitting between them. The sample belongs to a study of T cell responses to AZD1222 COVID-19 vaccine. The study pooled second doses at about 4 or about 12 weeks. Study outcomes and limitations: Sampling that yielded the repertoires occurred only after the peak T cell response. Compared with day 0, the breadth and depth of the Spike-specific TCR repertoire rose significantly after two doses of AZD1222. White British people made up most donors, females outnumbered males, and clonal diversity was possibly underestimated.

The V call is TRBV7-7, the J call TRBJ2-2; tentative D call: TRBD1 (6 bases). The TCR sequence derives from an adult who received the AZD1222 COVID-19 vaccine. Here the sequenced sample was peripheral blood, taken 28 days after the second AZD1222 dose. The CDR3 DNA follows: TGTGCCAGCAGCTTAGAGGGGGTTGGCGGGGAGCTGTTTTTT. This codes for CASSLEGVGGELFF. Drawing the rest from reference TRBV7-7 and TRBJ2-2, the complete variable domain is GAGVSQSPRYKVTKRGQDVTLRCDPISSHATLYWYQQALGQGPEFLTYFNYEAQPDKSGLPSDRFSAERPEGSISTLTIQRTEQRDSAMYRCASSLEGVGGELFFGEGSRLTVL.